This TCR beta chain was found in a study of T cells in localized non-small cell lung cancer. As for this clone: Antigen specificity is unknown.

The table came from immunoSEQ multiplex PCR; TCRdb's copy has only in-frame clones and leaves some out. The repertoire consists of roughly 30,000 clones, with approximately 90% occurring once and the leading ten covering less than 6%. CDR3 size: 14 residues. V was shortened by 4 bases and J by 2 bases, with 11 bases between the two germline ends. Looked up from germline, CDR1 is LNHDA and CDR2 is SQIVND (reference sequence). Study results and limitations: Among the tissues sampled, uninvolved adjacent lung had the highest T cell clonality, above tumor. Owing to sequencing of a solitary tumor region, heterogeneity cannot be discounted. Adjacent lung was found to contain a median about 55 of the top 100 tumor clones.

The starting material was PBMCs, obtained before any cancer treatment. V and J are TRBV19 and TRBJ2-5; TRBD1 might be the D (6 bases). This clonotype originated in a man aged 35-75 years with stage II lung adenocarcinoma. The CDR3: CASSKDSNQETQYF. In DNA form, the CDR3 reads TGTGCCAGTAGTAAGGACAGCAATCAAGAGACCCAGTACTTC.